The subject of this entry is one TCR beta chain. The antigen is unknown. This entry comes from a study of T cell responses to AZD1222 COVID-19 vaccine. Study-wide results and limits: Nearly half of spike-specific TCRs reportedly target unmutated variant regions. Clonal diversity was possibly underestimated; the donors were predominantly white British and more often female. Repertoires were sampled only after the peak T cell response. Spike-specific TCRs gained breadth and depth after people received two AZD1222 doses.

This table comes from immunoSEQ multiplex PCR, and its TCRdb copy is limited to in-frame clones, with some not included. The sample holds approximately 110,000 clones; 88% are singletons and the top ten take 4.5% to 6%. Between the trimmed V and J ends, which lost 0 bases and 3 bases, there was a span of 9 bases. The CDR3 covers 15 residues. CDR1 is LGHNA and CDR2 is YSLEER in the germline V gene. The source of this sequence is an adult in good health. The source material was peripheral blood, sampled on day 0 of AZD1222 vaccination. The V call is TRBV4-3, the J call TRBJ1-3; D ambiguous. DNA for the CDR3: TGCGCCAGCAGCCAAGATCGGACGTATGGAAACACCATATATTTT. Translating gives CASSQDRTYGNTIYF.